This T cell receptor beta chain was captured in a study of T cells after yellow fever vaccination (dated by TCRdb to about 2019). Concerning the study at large: The SMART-Seq v4 Ultra Low Input RNA kit was used to prepare libraries from fractions with low cell numbers. To track T-cell clones before and after primary and booster YFV17D yellow fever vaccination, bulk TCR alpha and beta repertoires were sequenced longitudinally. Two healthy male donors made up the cohort, one aged 18 to 30 years and the other aged 30 to 39 years. Bulk PBMC replicates and cell subsets were isolated from blood drawn at multiple timepoints before and after both primary and secondary immunization. Here is what the overall study found, with its caveats: Computational filtering was required because FACS-sorted repertoires could contain abundant contaminating clonotypes from the bulk population. A small share of clonotypes occurred in both CD4 and CD8 compartments, likely arising from convergent recombination. The secondary T-cell response was weaker than the primary response but faster, peaking on day 5 instead of day 15. The study included only two donors, which limits how far the findings can be generalized. Most clones expanded after primary vaccination (approximately 96% of CD4 and 70% to 90% of CD8) were re-detected after the booster, suggesting that broad memory maintenance occurred.

The meaning of the sample's treatment or condition label: live attenuated yellow fever vaccine strain. PBMCs were isolated from peripheral blood using a standard Ficoll-Paque protocol. CD4 and CD8 T-cell fractions were isolated with Dynabeads CD4 and CD8 positive selection kits. TriZol was used to extract RNA from bulk PBMCs, from CD4 and CD8 fractions, and from dextramer-positive and dextramer-negative fractions. TCR cDNA was made using 5'RACE template switching, a step that added a universal primer site and unique molecular identifiers. Priming of cDNA synthesis was performed from both the TCR alpha and TCR beta constant segments. Libraries were amplified in two PCR steps, with sample barcodes and sequencing adapters added in the second step. Sequencing of libraries was performed on Illumina HiSeq 2500 (2x100 bp) or NovaSeq (2x150 bp). Processing in the source paper ran as follows. MIGEC was used to demultiplex reads and collapse the reads into UMI consensus sequences, and MiXCR was used for V(D)J alignment. Using edgeR on replicate PBMC samples, clonotypes were called vaccine-responding if FDR was below 0.01 and the log2 fold change was above 5 up to day 15. Each bulk clonotype was labeled CD4 or CD8 based on which sequenced repertoire, CD4 or CD8, contained the clonotype at higher abundance. TCRdb trimmed public reads at Q25 via fastp, called clones via MiXCR and kept in-frame beta chains. Each entry is one CDR3 protein sequence, shown with its most common DNA and genes. TCRdb, not the original authors, processed these V and J calls. The sample yields about 29,000 distinct CDR3 sequences; 5% were counted once. The ten biggest clones cover about two fifths of the sample.

V trim: 5 bases; J trim: 4 bases; unmatched bases: 4. Reading from cysteine to phenylalanine, the CDR3 counts 13 amino acids. Only the CDR3 DNA stays, 39 bases, in frame from base 1. CDR1 and CDR2, looked up from the germline V gene, are MNHEY and SVGEGT. This clonotype has at least ten counts. The antigen it binds to is not known. Within one base of it there is no much larger clone, and no base qualities were kept. Sequenced material: CD8+ T cells sorted from PBMCs, taken 10 days after the yellow fever booster vaccination. The receptor's source is a man aged 25 to 45 who received the YFV17D yellow fever vaccine. Recombination joined TRBV6-2 or TRBV6-3 with TRBJ2-7; TRBD2 matches 8 bases in the middle. The CDR3 is CASSSGSIYEQYF. The DNA sequence is given as TGTGCCAGCAGTAGCGGGAGCATATACGAGCAGTACTTC.